These 15 T cell receptor beta chains came from one sample sequenced in a study of identical twins. TCRdb ran MiXCR on the 5' RACE reads and lists one entry per CDR3 protein. Altogether 1.5 million to 2 million distinct CDR3 sequences are present, about 30% being singletons, with the ten largest covering roughly 0.3%. Sequences were obtained from cord blood. These receptors were collected from a newborn girl in good health.

This clonotype has a handful of counts. The chain uses TRBV12-5 and TRBJ2-7; 8 nucleotides agree with TRBD2. Losses at the gene ends were 7 bases for V and 4 bases for J; bases not matched to a gene: 6. The CDR3 loop spans 13 amino acids. Germline CDR1 is LGHNT and CDR2 is FRNRAP. The CDR3 sequence is CASVIAGFYEQYF. CDR3 coding DNA: TGTGCTAGTGTTATAGCGGGATTTTACGAGCAGTACTTC.

The chain carries TRBV3-1 and TRBJ2-5; TRBD2 aligns across 7 bases. Germline CDR1 LGHDT, CDR2 YNNKEL (reference sequence). This CDR3 is built from 16 residues. V lost 0 bases and J lost 4; bases outside the gene matches: 8. CDR3 DNA sequence: TGTGCCAGCAGCCAAGACGTCGGGCGGGGGTCAGAGACCCAGTACTTC. It yields the protein CASSQDVGRGSETQYF.

The chain couples TRBV6-5 to TRBJ1-2, with 7 bases aligning to TRBD1. The germline gives CDR1 MNHEY, CDR2 SVGAGI. The CDR3 spans 15 residues. Trimming took 3 bases from V and 6 from J; bases not matched to a gene: 10. CDR3 in amino acids: CASSYSRGQRHGYTF. Written as DNA, the CDR3 is TGTGCCAGCAGTTATAGTAGGGGGCAGAGGCATGGCTACACCTTC.

There are a few counts of this clonotype. The chain recombines TRBV4-1 with TRBJ2-1; TRBD2 matches at 7 bases. CDR1 is MGHRA and CDR2 is YSYEKL in the germline V gene. CDR3 length: 19 amino acids. Trimming at V came to 2 bases and at J to 0 bases, leaving 13 bases not matched to a gene. The CDR3 coding sequence is TGCGCCAGCAGCCAAAGGGCGGGGGATGGACCTAGCTCCTACAATGAGCAGTTCTTC. Translation: CASSQRAGDGPSSYNEQFF.

This clonotype has more than one count but fewer than ten. The chain links TRBV28 to TRBJ2-1, with TRBD2 matching over 7 bases. This CDR3 contains 13 residues. V lost 6 bases to trimming and J lost 4 bases; unmatched junction nucleotides: 3. Germline CDR1 reads MDHEN; CDR2 reads SYDVKM. The CDR3 nucleotides are TGTGCCAGCAGACTAGCGCAATACAATGAGCAGTTCTTC. Amino acid sequence: CASRLAQYNEQFF.

The rearrangement links TRBV7-6 to TRBJ1-4; D unresolved. V was shortened by 7 bases and J by 0 bases, with 12 bases between the two germline ends. The CDR3 is 15 amino acids. Germline-derived CDR1 and CDR2 are SGHVS and FNYEAQ. CDR3 in DNA: TGTGCCAGCAACTTGAGGGTTGCAACTAATGAAAAACTGTTTTTT. As protein: CASNLRVATNEKLFF. Based on the CDR3 plus reference TRBV7-6 and TRBJ1-4, the full variable domain is GAGVSQSPRYKVTKRGQDVALRCDPISGHVSLYWYRQALGQGPEFLTYFNYEAQQDKSGLPNDRFSAERPEGSISTLTIQRTEQRDSAMYRCASNLRVATNEKLFFGSGTQLSVL.

This clonotype has just a few counts. The chain links TRBV20-1 to TRBJ1-2; D ambiguous. This CDR3 has 13 residues. V lost 8 bases, J lost 0 bases, and 13 bases lay in between. The germline CDR1 and CDR2 sequences are DFQATT and SNEGSKA (reference sequence). The DNA for the CDR3 is TGCAGTTGTCCCGGGATATCTAACTATGGCTACACCTTC. It encodes CSCPGISNYGYTF.

The CDR3 DNA reads TGTGCCAGCAGCCAAGTGGGGACAGGGAGCAATCAGCCCCAGCATTTT. It is translated as CASSQVGTGSNQPQHF. The V call is TRBV4-2, the J call TRBJ1-5; 9 bases are shared with TRBD1. The V and J ends lost 1 base and 1 base, in that order; junction bases with no gene match: 2. Germline CDR1 and CDR2: LGHNA and YNFKEQ. This CDR3 is 16 amino acids long.

The V gene is TRBV20-1, the J gene TRBJ2-1; the D gene could be TRBD1 or TRBD2 (5 bases each). This CDR3 region has 15 residues. The germline gives CDR1 DFQATT, CDR2 SNEGSKA (reference sequence). The V end lost 6 bases, the J end lost 6 bases, and 21 bases lay between the germline ends. Here the CDR3 reads CSATRAALGTNEQFF. CDR3 nucleotides: TGCAGTGCAACGCGGGCCGCCTTGGGGACCAATGAGCAGTTCTTC.

This clonotype was seen a handful of times. The V and J genes are TRBV7-9 and TRBJ1-2; 9 nucleotides line up with TRBD1. Losses at the gene ends were 5 bases for V and 10 bases for J; bases not matched to a gene: 5. Germline CDR1 and CDR2: SEHNR and FQNEAQ (reference sequence). The CDR3 consists of 12 residues. The CDR3 DNA is TGTGCCAGCAGCACCTGGGACAGGGACTACACCTTC. It is translated as CASSTWDRDYTF.

Note on this clonotype: A single base separates this from a much larger clone, so it may be a read error. J is TRBJ2-5 and V is TRBV28; 8 positions agree with TRBD2. The CDR3 consists of 12 residues. The germline gives CDR1 MDHEN, CDR2 SYDVKM. The trim removed 3 bases at V and 11 bases at J, leaving 5 bases unmatched. CDR3 nucleotides: TGTGCCAGCAGTTTTCAGAAGCGGGAGCAGTACTTC. Protein product: CASSFQKREQYF.

The CDR3 loop is CASLTGQPYNEQFF. CDR3 nucleotide sequence: TGTGCCAGTCTTACGGGACAGCCCTACAATGAGCAGTTCTTC. The chain combines TRBV2 with TRBJ2-1; 7 bases map to TRBD1. This CDR3 is built from 14 residues. The J segment lost 2 bases and the V segment lost 9 bases, leaving 7 bases of the junction unmatched. CDR1 is SNHLY and CDR2 is FYNNEI in the germline V gene. The entire variable domain, with the rest obtained from reference TRBV2 and TRBJ2-1, is as follows: EPEVTQTPSHQVTQMGQEVILRCVPISNHLYFYWYRQILGQKVEFLVSFYNNEISEKSEIFDDQFSVERPDGSNFTLKIRSTKLEDSAMYFCASLTGQPYNEQFFGPGTRLTVL.

This clonotype was picked up many times. The chain carries TRBV28 and TRBJ2-7, with D perhaps TRBD1 (6 bases). Trimming took off 6 bases at V and 4 bases at J, with 10 bases between the two ends. The germline gives CDR1 MDHEN, CDR2 SYDVKM. This CDR3 spans 12 amino acids. The CDR3 is CASRSGQYEQYF. The CDR3 DNA reads TGTGCCAGCAGAAGTGGACAGTACGAGCAGTACTTC.

The chain employs TRBV4-2 and TRBJ2-3; TRBD2 agrees at 12 bases. Trimming removed 4 bases from V and 5 bases from J; junction bases left unmatched: 10. Germline CDR1 is LGHNA and CDR2 is YNFKEQ. There are 17 residues in the CDR3. CDR3 sequence reads: CASSRLTSGSGKDTQYF. Here the CDR3 DNA reads TGTGCCAGCAGCCGGCTGACTAGCGGGAGTGGGAAAGATACGCAGTATTTT.

This clonotype was observed a handful of times. The chain links TRBV5-1 to TRBJ2-3, with D tentatively TRBD1 (6 bases). Trimming took 6 bases from V and 6 from J, leaving 11 bases between them. CDR1 is SGHRS, CDR2 YFSETQ, per germline. The CDR3 loop spans 12 amino acids. In DNA form, the CDR3 reads TGCGCCAGCAAGGGGGAAGGGGATACGCAGTATTTT. Translating gives CASKGEGDTQYF.